This TCR beta chain appears in the sequencing data of a study of blood T cell repertoires in COVID-19. Profiling relied on immunoSEQ multiplex PCR, and the TCRdb table lists in-frame clones only, not all of them. The table includes approximately 15,000 clones, roughly 80% detected once. CDR3 size: 12 residues. The V end was cut by 5 bases, the J end by 9 bases, with 11 bases between. The clonotype originates from a woman in her seventies with active COVID-19. V usage is TRBV12-3 or TRBV12-4 and J usage is TRBJ2-1; D remains ambiguous. Sequenced sample: peripheral blood. The CDR3 DNA reads TGTGCCAGCAGTCCTAGAACTATTGAGCAGTTCTTC. Translating gives CASSPRTIEQFF.